This T cell receptor beta chain was captured in a study of PD-1 blockade in classical Hodgkin lymphoma. Study at large: Patients were treated with nivolumab at 3 mg/kg, and this was given intravenously every 2 weeks. The study's findings and limits: Patients with a complete response exhibited baseline diversity comparable to newly diagnosed patients. Patients who began taking nivolumab under 1 year after ASCT were left out. Newly diagnosed patients reportedly trailed healthy donors in baseline TCR diversity.

Every patient experienced relapse after autologous stem cell transplantation, and brentuximab vedotin exposure varied. As to this clone: What it binds is not known.

Profiled with immunoSEQ multiplex PCR; TCRdb holds only in-frame clones, not every one. The sample contains 60,000 to 65,000 clones, 88% of which appear only once. V gave up 1 base and J gave up 5 bases; unmatched junction bases: 9. The V gene's germline CDR1 is SGHTA and CDR2 FQGNSA. The length of the CDR3 is 16 residues. The sample was peripheral blood mononuclear cells (PBMCs), taken at baseline. The V and J genes are TRBV7-2 and TRBJ2-5, with TRBD2 identical over 8 bases. The TCR originated in a human donor with classical Hodgkin lymphoma. DNA of the CDR3: TGTGCCAGCAGCTTAGTGGTACCGCGGGGGGTTGAGACCCAGTACTTC. This gives the protein CASSLVVPRGVETQYF.